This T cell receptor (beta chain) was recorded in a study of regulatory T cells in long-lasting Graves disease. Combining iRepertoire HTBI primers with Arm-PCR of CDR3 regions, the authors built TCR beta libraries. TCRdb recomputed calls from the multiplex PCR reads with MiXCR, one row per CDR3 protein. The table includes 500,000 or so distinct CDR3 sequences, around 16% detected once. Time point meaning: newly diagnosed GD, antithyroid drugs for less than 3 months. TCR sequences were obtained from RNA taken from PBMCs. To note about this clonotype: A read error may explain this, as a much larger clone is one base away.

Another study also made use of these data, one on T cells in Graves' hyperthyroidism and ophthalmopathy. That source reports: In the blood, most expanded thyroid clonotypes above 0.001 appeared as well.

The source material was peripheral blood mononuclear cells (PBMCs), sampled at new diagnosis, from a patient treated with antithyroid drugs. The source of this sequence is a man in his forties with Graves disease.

CDR3 in amino acids: CASSRKQGADYEQFF. The CDR3 DNA reads TGTGCCAGCAGCCGAAAACAGGGGGCGGATTATGAGCAGTTCTTC. The rearrangement links TRBV6-1 to TRBJ2-5, with 9 positions matching TRBD1. The DNA end lines up better with TRBJ2-1; the J call may be wrong. This CDR3 contains 15 residues. In germline, CDR1 is MNHNS, CDR2 SASEGT.